This is a list of T cell receptor beta chains from one sample in a study of post-analysis software for immune sequencing data. TCRdb reprocessed the PCR reads with MiXCR, giving one entry per CDR3 protein. The data show some 800,000 distinct CDR3 sequences, 46% seen once. Specimen: blood. These receptors originate from a girl aged 10 to 17 with multiple sclerosis. The CDR3 runs from the conserved cysteine through the conserved F or W. D genes are given only for firm matches. Size tells how often a clone was seen (once, few, many) or the class of an expanded clone, and some rows leave it out.

clone size	J gene	D gene	V gene	CDR3 DNA	CDR3 protein
few	TRBJ2-5	TRBD1	TRBV11-2	TGTGCCAGCAGTTCACCTCAGGGGGTACAAGAGACCCAGTACTTC	CASSSPQGVQETQYF
few	TRBJ2-3	NA	TRBV7-2	TGTGCCAGCAGCTTAGACCGTTTGCCAGATACGCAGTATTTT	CASSLDRLPDTQYF
NA	TRBJ2-1	NA	TRBV29-1	TGCAGCGTTGGGTGGAGATACAATGAGCAGTTCTTC	CSVGWRYNEQFF
few	TRBJ2-4	NA	TRBV7-2	TGTGCCAGCAGCTTAGAGGCAGGCCTCGGGAGAGACATTCAGTACTTC	CASSLEAGLGRDIQYF
few	TRBJ2-1	NA	TRBV15	TGTGCCACCAGTAGAAACGACTACCTCAATGAGCAGTTCTTC	CATSRNDYLNEQFF
few	TRBJ2-4	TRBD2	TRBV6-1	TGTGCCAGGATAGAGGGGGGACTAGCGGGAGTGATGTGGGGAAACATTCAGTACTTC	CARIEGGLAGVMWGNIQYF
NA	TRBJ2-7	TRBD2	TRBV20-1	TGCGGTGCTAGAGATCTGGCGGGACTAGCGGGAGGGAATGAGCAGTACTTC	CGARDLAGLAGGNEQYF
few	TRBJ1-6	NA	TRBV21-1	TGTGCCAGCAGCGAAGAGGGGACAGGTGCGGATTCACCCCTCCACTTT	CASSEEGTGADSPLHF
NA	TRBJ1-6	NA	TRBV4-2	TGTGCCAGCAGCCCAACTACGGATTCCTATAATTCACCCCTCCACTTT	CASSPTTDSYNSPLHF
NA	TRBJ1-1	NA	TRBV5-1	TGCGCCAGCAGCTTGAGGTCAGGGAAAGGGACCACTGAAGCTTTCTTT	CASSLRSGKGTTEAFF
few	TRBJ2-7	NA	TRBV6-6	TGTGCCAGCAGTGTCGACAATTGGGTAAACTACGAGCAGTACTTC	CASSVDNWVNYEQYF
NA	TRBJ1-4	TRBD1	TRBV25-1	TGTGCCAGCAGTGAAAAGTTGGGGACAGGGGCCCGCGAAAAACTGTTTTTT	CASSEKLGTGAREKLFF
few	TRBJ2-1	NA	TRBV7-6	TGTGCCGGCAGCCCTACCGGACCTTACAATGAGCAGTTCTTC	CAGSPTGPYNEQFF
few	TRBJ2-3	NA	TRBV9	TGTGCCAGCAGCGTAGAATCTCAGGCCACAGATACGCAGTATTTT	CASSVESQATDTQYF